This is a list of T cell receptor beta chains from one sample in a study of spatial heterogeneity in lung cancer. Each CDR3 protein is one row after TCRdb ran MiXCR on the 5' RACE reads. The table shows under 150,000 distinct CDR3 sequences, with over 9% occurring only once. This specimen consisted of PBMCs, obtained at follow-up. The receptors originated from a male donor with early-stage non-small cell lung cancer. Each CDR3 is given with its conserved first and last residue. The order of the fields is D gene, clone size, J gene, V gene, CDR3 DNA, CDR3 protein. The D gene is left open where the match is weak. Size is stated for part of the rows, as once, few or many counts, or as a class when the clone is expanded.

.	few	TRBJ2-7	TRBV10-3	TGTGCCATCAGTGGACTAGGGAATCGGTACGAGCAGTACTTC	CAISGLGNRYEQYF
.	.	TRBJ2-1	TRBV20-1	TGCAGTGCTAGCGGGGCAATGCCCTACAATGAGCAGTTCTTC	CSASGAMPYNEQFF
.	many	TRBJ1-3	TRBV29-1	TGCAGCGTTGGTTGGAGCTCTGGAAACACCATATATTTT	CSVGWSSGNTIYF
.	.	TRBJ2-5	TRBV4-2	TGTACCAGCAGCCAAGATCCAGAGGGCGAGGAGACCCAGTACTTC	CTSSQDPEGEETQYF
.	many	TRBJ1-1	TRBV4-1	TGCGCCAGCCGGACGGATGTAATGAACACTGAAGCTTTCTTT	CASRTDVMNTEAFF
.	many	TRBJ2-3	TRBV2	TGTGCCAGCAGTGACCCCCCGAGGACAGATACGCAGTATTTT	CASSDPPRTDTQYF
TRBD2	few	TRBJ2-1	TRBV7-2	TGTGCCAGCAGCCTTACTAGCGGGGGGGCAAATGAGCAGTTCTTC	CASSLTSGGANEQFF
TRBD2	.	TRBJ2-7	TRBV7-9	TGTGCCAGCAGCCCTCGGACTAGCGGCGGCGAGCAGTACTTC	CASSPRTSGGEQYF
.	.	TRBJ1-6	TRBV7-3	TGTGCCAGCAGCTTACGGGGATCTTTTAATTCACCCCTCCACTTT	CASSLRGSFNSPLHF
.	few	TRBJ2-5	TRBV29-1	TGCAGCGTTCCGGGACCTCGATCGAGAGAGACCCAGTACTTC	CSVPGPRSRETQYF
TRBD2	few	TRBJ2-7	TRBV19	TGTGCCAGTAGTATGGCCCTTTCTAGCGGGAGAACCTACGAGCAGTACTTC	CASSMALSSGRTYEQYF
.	.	TRBJ1-6	TRBV27	TGTGCCAGCAGTTTATTGGTCGGTTATTCACCCCTCCACTTT	CASSLLVGYSPLHF
.	few	TRBJ2-7	TRBV6-2/TRBV6-3	TGTGCCAGCAGTTTGAGAGGGCTGTACGAGCAGTACTTC	CASSLRGLYEQYF
.	few	TRBJ1-2	TRBV5-1	TGCGCCAGCAGAGACGAAGGGGACTATGGCTACACCTTC	CASRDEGDYGYTF
.	.	TRBJ2-3	TRBV5-1	TGCGCCAGCAGTGATCCGACCAACACAGATACGCAGTATTTT	CASSDPTNTDTQYF
TRBD1	.	TRBJ1-1	TRBV5-1	TGCGCCAGCAGCTCCAATTCCGGGACAGCTAACACTGAAGCTTTCTTT	CASSSNSGTANTEAFF
.	.	TRBJ2-3	TRBV7-8	TGTGCCAGCAGCGTTGGGAGTACGAGCACAGATACGCAGTATTTT	CASSVGSTSTDTQYF
TRBD2	.	TRBJ2-7	TRBV6-5	TGTGCCAGCAGTACCAGCGGGGGAACCGCCTACGAGCAGTACTTC	CASSTSGGTAYEQYF
.	.	TRBJ2-1	TRBV4-2	TGTGCCAGCAGCCAAGAGCGGGCCTACAATGAGCAGTTCTTC	CASSQERAYNEQFF
.	few	TRBJ2-1	TRBV20-1	TGCAGTGCCATTAGGGGGGGAACCTACAATGAGCAGTTCTTC	CSAIRGGTYNEQFF
TRBD1	few	TRBJ1-6	TRBV5-1	TGCGCCAGCAGCTTGACAGGGGGCTCTTATTCACCCCTCCACTTT	CASSLTGGSYSPLHF
.	.	TRBJ2-2	TRBV11-3	TGTGCCAGCAGCTTACAACAGGGCACCGGGGAGCTGTTTTTT	CASSLQQGTGELFF
TRBD1	many	TRBJ2-3	TRBV5-6	TGTGCCAGCAGCGTGGGACAGGGGTCAGATACGCAGTATTTT	CASSVGQGSDTQYF
.	many	TRBJ1-1	TRBV4-2	TGTGCCAGCAGCCGCATTCAGGGAACCGGTGAAGCTTTCTTT	CASSRIQGTGEAFF
TRBD1	.	TRBJ2-1	TRBV28	TGTGCCAGCACCCAGAGCGGACAGGGCCCGAATGAGCAGTTCTTC	CASTQSGQGPNEQFF
TRBD1	.	TRBJ1-1	TRBV5-5	TGTGCCAGCAGCTTGGTTGGCAGGGGGCTTGGCACTGAAGCTTTCTTT	CASSLVGRGLGTEAFF
.	many	TRBJ1-5	TRBV28	TGTGCCAGCAGTTTACGGGATTATAGCAATCAGCCCCAGCATTTT	CASSLRDYSNQPQHF
TRBD1	few	TRBJ1-3	TRBV15	TGTGCCACCAGCAGAGGGACAGGGGGAAACACCATATATTTT	CATSRGTGGNTIYF
TRBD1	many	TRBJ1-1	TRBV7-9	TGTGCCAGCAGCATGCGACAGGGTAGCACTGAAGCTTTCTTT	CASSMRQGSTEAFF
.	many	TRBJ1-1	TRBV5-1	TGCGCCAGCAGCTTTACACTCTCAGACACTGAAGCTTTCTTT	CASSFTLSDTEAFF
.	many	TRBJ2-2	TRBV28	TGTGCCAGCAGTTTCCGTAGCGTCCTGAACACCGGGGAGCTGTTTTTT	CASSFRSVLNTGELFF
.	few	TRBJ2-5	TRBV7-8	TGTGCCAGCAGCCCGGGCAGGGTCGGGGAGACCCAGTACTTC	CASSPGRVGETQYF
.	.	TRBJ2-1	TRBV11-2	TGTGCCAGCAGCTTAGTGGCGGGGCAAGGCAATGAGCAGTTCTTC	CASSLVAGQGNEQFF
.	.	TRBJ1-6	TRBV3-1	TGTGCCAGCAGCCACAGGGATTCACCCCTCCACTTT	CASSHRDSPLHF
TRBD2	many	TRBJ2-7	TRBV29-1	TGCAGCGTTGCGACGGCGGGGGGGCCCTACGAGCAGTACTTC	CSVATAGGPYEQYF
.	.	TRBJ2-3	TRBV28	TGTGCCAGCAGTTTTGCGGGGCGTACGCAGTATTTT	CASSFAGRTQYF
TRBD2	few	TRBJ2-1	TRBV4-1	TGCGCCAGCAGCCAAGGAGGACTAGCGGCAAGCACGGTCCATGAGCAGTTCTTC	CASSQGGLAASTVHEQFF
.	.	TRBJ1-1	TRBV27	TGTGCCAGCAGTTTAGTGGGTCGGATAATGAACACTGAAGCTTTCTTT	CASSLVGRIMNTEAFF
TRBD2	many	TRBJ2-1	TRBV10-3	TGTGCCATCAGTGAGTCGATAGCGGGGGAGCAGTTCTTC	CAISESIAGEQFF
.	few	TRBJ2-5	TRBV3-1	TGTGCCAGCAGCCAAGATCCCGTGAGGCAAGAGACCCAGTACTTC	CASSQDPVRQETQYF
.	.	TRBJ2-7	TRBV28	TGTGCCAGCAGTCAACCCCCCTTCTACGAGCAGTACTTC	CASSQPPFYEQYF
TRBD1	.	TRBJ2-1	TRBV6-1	TGTGCCAGCAGTGAAAGGGGACAGAGGAGCTCCTACAATGTGCAGTTCTTC	CASSERGQRSSYNVQFF
.	many	TRBJ1-3	TRBV10-3	TGTGCCATCAGTGCAGGGGCGCCTGGAAACACCATATATTTT	CAISAGAPGNTIYF
.	.	TRBJ1-3	TRBV6-5	TGTGCCAGCAGGGGGGGCCCTGGAAACACCATATATTTT	CASRGGPGNTIYF
.	few	TRBJ2-3	TRBV29-1	TGCAGCGGTTCTCAGAGCACAGATACGCAGTATTTT	CSGSQSTDTQYF
TRBD1	many	TRBJ1-5	TRBV20-1	TGCAGTGCTAGTTACAGGGGTAGCAATCAGCCCCAGCATTTT	CSASYRGSNQPQHF